This T cell receptor beta chain originates from a study of cytomegalovirus exposure and HLA in healthy donors. PCR used 60 Vbeta primers and 13 Jbeta primers. The assay was immunoSEQ multiplex PCR, and TCRdb's table has in-frame clones only and misses some. Altogether some 180,000 clones are present, roughly 82% being singletons, with the ten largest covering roughly 1.2%. The CDR3 extends over 12 amino acids. Per the germline V gene, CDR1 is SGHDT and CDR2 is YYEEEE. V was cut by 2 bases and J by 4 bases, with 6 bases left in between. Sequenced: PBMCs. V and J are TRBV5-6 and TRBJ2-5; D call uncertain. This clonotype was obtained from a girl aged 2-10 years in good health and CMV-seropositive. The CDR3 sequence: CASSLLPETQYF. DNA of the CDR3: TGTGCCAGCAGCTTACTCCCAGAGACCCAGTACTTC.